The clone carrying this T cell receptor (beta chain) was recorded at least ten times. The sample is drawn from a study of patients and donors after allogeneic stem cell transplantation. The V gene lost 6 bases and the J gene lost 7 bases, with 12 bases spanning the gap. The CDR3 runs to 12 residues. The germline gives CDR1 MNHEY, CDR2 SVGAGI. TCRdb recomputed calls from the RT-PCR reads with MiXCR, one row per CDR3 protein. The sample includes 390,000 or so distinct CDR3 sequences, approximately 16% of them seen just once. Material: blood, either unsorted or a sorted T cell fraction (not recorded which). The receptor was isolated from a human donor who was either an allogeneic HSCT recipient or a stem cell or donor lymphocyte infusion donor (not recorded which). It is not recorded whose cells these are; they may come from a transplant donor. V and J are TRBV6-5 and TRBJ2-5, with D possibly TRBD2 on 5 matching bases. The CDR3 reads CASRSSGGTQYF. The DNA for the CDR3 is TGTGCCAGCAGAAGCAGTGGAGGGACCCAGTACTTC.